This T cell receptor (beta chain) was profiled in a study of blood T cell dynamics during melanoma immunotherapy. Overall study context: Patients with metastatic melanoma got pembrolizumab or nivolumab-ipilimumab as first-line care.

Study-wide results and caveats: It remained unknown if the driving T cell clones were melanoma-specific.

Turning to this clone: Antigen specificity is unknown.

The V end lost 6 bases, the J end lost 2 bases, and 13 bases lay between the germline ends. The CDR3 covers 14 residues. Germline-derived CDR1 and CDR2 are SGHTA and FQGNSA. Time point given: week 3, after first cycle of checkpoint inhibitor. Sampling occurred pretreatment (T0) and at week 3 (W3), after cycle one of checkpoint blockade. Prior systemic cancer therapy, immunosuppressant use and other active malignancies excluded patients. Profiling relied on immunoSEQ multiplex PCR, and the TCRdb table lists in-frame clones only, not all of them. The table lists fewer than 13,000 clones, about 90% of them singletons.

The receptor comes from a human donor with melanoma. The chain has TRBV7-2 and TRBJ1-1; TRBD1 might be the D (6 bases). The specimen comprised blood, sampled from a patient treated with checkpoint blockade. CDR3 nucleotides: TGTGCCAGCAGTTTTCAACAGGGCAACACTGAAGCTTTCTTT. Its translation is CASSFQQGNTEAFF. The full variable domain, with the rest looked up from reference TRBV7-2 and TRBJ1-1, is GAGVSQSPSNKVTEKGKDVELRCDPISGHTALYWYRQSLGQGLEFLIYFQGNSAPDKSGLPSDRFSAERTGGSVSTLTIQRTQQEDSAVYLCASSFQQGNTEAFFGQGTRLTVV.